A single sample gave rise to the 14 T cell receptor beta chains below, sequenced in a study of blood T cells in healthy people across ages. For the second PCR, which ran for 7 to 11 cycles, a sample-barcoded 5' primer and a J-beta primer mix were used. TCRdb reprocessed the 5' RACE reads with MiXCR, giving one entry per CDR3 protein. The table lists approximately 1,700,000 distinct CDR3 sequences, 39% of them singletons, with roughly 24% in the top ten. The sequenced sample consisted of blood. Receptors originate from a human donor in good health.

The J gene is TRBJ1-2, the V gene TRBV2, with D unresolved. Trimming pared 5 bases from V and 7 bases from J, leaving 14 bases between. The CDR3 has 13 amino acids. Germline V gene data show CDR1 as SNHLY and CDR2 as FYNNEI. Here the CDR3 reads CASSWTTPTGYTF. In DNA form, the CDR3 reads TGTGCCAGCAGTTGGACGACCCCCACTGGCTACACCTTC. Filled out from reference TRBV2 and TRBJ1-2, the complete variable domain reads EPEVTQTPSHQVTQMGQEVILRCVPISNHLYFYWYRQILGQKVEFLVSFYNNEISEKSEIFDDQFSVERPDGSNFTLKIRSTKLEDSAMYFCASSWTTPTGYTFGSGTRLTVV.

The chain employs TRBV5-5 and TRBJ2-4, with a weak D call TRBD2 (5 bases). The germline V and J ends were trimmed by 3 bases and 0 bases, with 10 bases remaining between them. Germline V lookup: CDR1 SGHKS, CDR2 YYEKEE (reference sequence). The CDR3 runs to 15 residues. CDR3 bases: TGTGCCAGCAGCTATATCCGGGGAGCCAAAAACATTCAGTACTTC. Protein: CASSYIRGAKNIQYF.

Only a few counts were recorded for this clonotype. This chain uses TRBV9 with TRBJ1-6; 7 bases align to TRBD1. The CDR3 has 17 residues. V shed 3 bases, J shed 8 bases, and the junction held 14 bases outside the gene matches. Germline-derived CDR1 and CDR2 are SGDLS and YYNGEE. The CDR3 nucleotides read TGTGCCAGCAGCGCACAGACAGGGCTCTTATCCCATTCACCCCTCCACTTT. Translation gives CASSAQTGLLSHSPLHF.

Only a few counts were recorded for this clonotype. The V and J genes are TRBV7-2 and TRBJ1-6, with a weak D call TRBD1 (5 bases). The CDR3 runs 13 residues. V gave up 4 bases and J gave up 10 bases, with 11 bases separating them. The V gene's germline CDR1 is SGHTA and CDR2 FQGNSA. CDR3 in DNA: TGTGCCAGCAGCTCCGGGGGTCACTCACCCCTCCACTTT. It codes for CASSSGGHSPLHF.

The V and J genes are TRBV5-1 and TRBJ2-7, with 7 nucleotides matching TRBD1. Germline assignment: CDR1 SGHRS and CDR2 YFSETQ. This CDR3 has 14 amino acids. Germline trimming cut 6 bases from V and 0 bases from J; bases unmatched to any gene: 6. DNA for the CDR3: TGCGCCAGCAACTGGGACAGTAGCTCCTACGAGCAGTACTTC. Its protein product is CASNWDSSSYEQYF. Looking up the rest from reference TRBV5-1 and TRBJ2-7 gives the full variable domain: KAGVTQTPRYLIKTRGQQVTLSCSPISGHRSVSWYQQTPGQGLQFLFEYFSETQRNKGNFPGRFSGRQFSNSRSEMNVSTLELGDSALYLCASNWDSSSYEQYFGPGTRLTVT.

This clonotype was picked up a small number of times. This sequence joins TRBV5-1 and TRBJ1-4, with a weak D call TRBD1 (6 bases). Germline CDR1 SGHRS, CDR2 YFSETQ. The length of the CDR3 is 17 residues. Trimming pared 0 bases from V and 0 bases from J, leaving 12 bases between. CDR3 nucleotides: TGCGCCAGCAGCTTGGCCCGGGGGGGCTCAACTAATGAAAAACTGTTTTTT. Translated, it gives CASSLARGGSTNEKLFF.

The count of this clonotype is one. The rearrangement uses TRBV10-3 and TRBJ1-2; 9 positions agree with TRBD1. Germline V gives CDR1 ENHRY, CDR2 SYGVKD. Germline trimming cut 7 bases from V and 6 bases from J; bases unmatched to any gene: 6. The CDR3 extends over 13 amino acids. For the CDR3, the DNA is TGTGCCATCACCAAGGGACAGGGCGATGGCTACACCTTC. Its translation: CAITKGQGDGYTF.

The V and J genes are TRBV29-1 and TRBJ2-1, with 9 nucleotides matching TRBD2. Per the germline V gene, CDR1 is SQVTM and CDR2 is ANQGSEA. CDR3 size: 17 residues. V lost 0 bases to trimming and J lost 0 bases; unmatched junction nucleotides: 6. The CDR3 DNA follows: TGCAGCGTTGAAGACCCGGCTAGCGGGGCCTCCTACAATGAGCAGTTCTTC. The encoded protein is CSVEDPASGASYNEQFF.

V and J are TRBV12-3 or TRBV12-4 and TRBJ1-2; D might be TRBD1 (5 bases). The CDR3 is 17 residues long. The germline V and J ends were trimmed by 5 bases and 0 bases, with 19 bases remaining between them. CDR3 in amino acids: CASSMGQGRASNYGYTF. The CDR3 DNA sequence: TGTGCCAGCAGTATGGGGCAGGGAAGGGCTTCTAACTATGGCTACACCTTC.

The chain recombines TRBV19 with TRBJ1-6; 10 bases align to TRBD1. V lost 4 bases to trimming and J lost 8 bases; unmatched junction nucleotides: 2. CDR1 and CDR2 (germline): LNHDA, SQIVND (reference sequence). There are 14 residues in the CDR3. The CDR3 reads CASSTTGGDSPLHF. In DNA, the CDR3 is TGTGCCAGTAGTACGACAGGGGGCGATTCACCCCTCCACTTT.

The chain carries TRBV7-9 and TRBJ1-4; 8 bases fit TRBD1. Germline V gene sequence: CDR1 SEHNR, CDR2 FQNEAQ (reference sequence). V shed 4 bases and J 8 bases; nucleotides not matched to a gene: 9. This CDR3 is built from 15 residues. For the CDR3, the DNA is TGTGCCAGCAGCTCAGCGACAGGGGCGGGGGAAAAACTGTTTTTT. It is translated as CASSSATGAGEKLFF.

For this clonotype: Its ends do not fully match the called genes, so a read error is possible. The chain employs TRBV29-1 and TRBJ1-5; tentatively, D is TRBD1 (5 bases). The CDR3 length is 12 residues. Germline CDR1 SQVTM, CDR2 ANQGSEA. The CDR3 sequence is CSVEGEGQPQHF. The CDR3 DNA sequence: TGCAGCGTCGAAGGGGAGGGTCAGCCCCAGCATTTT.

The chain carries TRBV7-9 and TRBJ2-3; D is perhaps TRBD1 (6 bases). The CDR3 is 15 residues long. Germline lookup yields CDR1 SEHNR and CDR2 FQNEAQ (reference sequence). V was pared by 10 bases and J by 5 bases, with 22 bases between. The CDR3 DNA reads as TGTGCCACCAAGACCTTATACAGGGTTCGAGATACGCAGTATTTT. Translation gives CATKTLYRVRDTQYF.

The V and J genes are TRBV6-5 and TRBJ1-2, with 10 bases identical to TRBD1. CDR1 is MNHEY, CDR2 SVGAGI, per germline. The CDR3 is 16 amino acids. After removal of 6 bases from V and 4 bases from J, the junction contained 11 bases not matched to a gene. CDR3 bases: TGTGCCAGCAGCTCCCGGACAGGGGGTAGATTCTATGGCTACACCTTC. Encoded protein: CASSSRTGGRFYGYTF.